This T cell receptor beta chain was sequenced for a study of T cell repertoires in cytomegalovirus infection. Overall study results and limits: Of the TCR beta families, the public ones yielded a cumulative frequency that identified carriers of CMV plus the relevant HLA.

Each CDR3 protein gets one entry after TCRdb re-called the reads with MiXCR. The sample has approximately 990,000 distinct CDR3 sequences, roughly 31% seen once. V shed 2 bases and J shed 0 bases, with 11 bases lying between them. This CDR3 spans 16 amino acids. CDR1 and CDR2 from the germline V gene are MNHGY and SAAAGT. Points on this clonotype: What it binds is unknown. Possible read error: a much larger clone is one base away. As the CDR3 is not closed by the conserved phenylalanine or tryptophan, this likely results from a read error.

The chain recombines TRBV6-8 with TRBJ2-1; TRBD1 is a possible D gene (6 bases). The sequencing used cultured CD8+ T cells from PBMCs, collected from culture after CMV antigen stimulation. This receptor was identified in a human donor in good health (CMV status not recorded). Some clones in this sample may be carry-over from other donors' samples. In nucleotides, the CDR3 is TGTGCCAGCAGTTACCCTACAGGGAGCTCCTACAATGAGCAGTTCCTC. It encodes CASSYPTGSSYNEQFL.